What follows are 7 T cell receptor beta chains derived from one specimen sequenced in a study of T cells in localized non-small cell lung cancer. Clones were read by immunoSEQ multiplex PCR, and TCRdb kept only the in-frame ones, dropping some. The table lists about 13,000 clones, roughly 80% of them singletons. Material: peripheral blood, obtained before any cancer treatment. The receptors come from a male donor older than 55 with stage I squamous cell lung carcinoma.

The chain employs TRBV7-7 and TRBJ2-5; the match to TRBD2 covers 12 bases. The J segment lost 4 bases and the V segment lost 5 bases, leaving 5 bases of the junction unmatched. CDR1 and CDR2 from the germline V gene are SSHAT and FNYEAQ (reference sequence). CDR3 length: 15 amino acids. CDR3 sequence: CASSVGLAGRETQYF. CDR3 sequence (DNA): TGTGCCAGCAGCGTAGGACTAGCGGGAAGAGAGACCCAGTACTTC.

The genes are TRBV14 and TRBJ1-2; D is undetermined. The CDR3 spans 12 residues. V was shortened by 2 bases and J by 5 bases, with 6 bases between the two germline ends. Per germline, CDR1 SGHDN and CDR2 FVKESK. The CDR3 coding sequence is TGTGCCAGCAGCCAATCCCTTTATGGCTACACCTTC. Encoded protein: CASSQSLYGYTF.

The chain links TRBV11-2 to TRBJ2-1; weak D call: TRBD2 (6 bases). Per germline, CDR1 SGHAT and CDR2 FQNNGV. The V gene lost 5 bases and the J gene lost 7 bases, with 21 bases spanning the gap. The CDR3 contains 16 residues. The CDR3 spells CASSHYRDLVGNEQFF. CDR3 DNA sequence: TGTGCCAGCAGCCATTACCGGGACTTAGTGGGGAATGAGCAGTTCTTC.

V and J are TRBV5-1 and TRBJ2-5; TRBD2 matches at 10 bases. The CDR3 spans 18 residues. V gave up 0 bases and J gave up 1 base; unmatched junction bases: 9. Germline V gene sequence: CDR1 SGHRS, CDR2 YFSETQ. In DNA form, the CDR3 reads TGCGCCAGCAGCTTGGGGCGGACTAGCGGAGAGATCCAAGAGACCCAGTACTTC. Its translation: CASSLGRTSGEIQETQYF.

V gene TRBV4-1 combines with J gene TRBJ2-7; 8 bases line up with TRBD1. Germline CDR1 and CDR2: MGHRA and YSYEKL. The junction had 14 bases not matched to a gene; V was cut back by 1 base and J by 0 bases. The CDR3 loop spans 19 amino acids. CDR3 nucleotides: TGCGCCAGCAGCCAAGTTAGGGGACAGGTCTCGGCGGGCTCCTACGAGCAGTACTTC. Its translation: CASSQVRGQVSAGSYEQYF.

To note about this clone: The germline gene is not matched at one end of the junction; a read error may be the cause. V and J are TRBV2 and TRBJ2-4, with D perhaps TRBD1 (6 bases). The CDR3 extends over 15 amino acids. Per germline, CDR1 SNHLY and CDR2 FYNNEI. The CDR3 DNA reads TGTGCCAGCAGCCGGGGCATGGGGGCCAAGAACATTCAGTACTTC. Translated, it gives CASSRGMGAKNIQYF.

The genes are TRBV28 and TRBJ1-4, with D perhaps TRBD1 (6 bases). Trimming shortened V by 2 bases and J by 2 bases, and 9 bases separated the two germline ends. The CDR3 is 15 amino acids. Germline loops: CDR1 MDHEN, CDR2 SYDVKM. CDR3 loop: CASSLPGVTNEKLFF. The CDR3 DNA follows: TGTGCCAGCAGTTTACCAGGGGTCACTAATGAAAAACTGTTTTTT.